A single sample is the source of the 3 T cell receptor beta chains below, sequenced in a study of patients and donors after allogeneic stem cell transplantation. TCRdb ran MiXCR on the RT-PCR reads and lists one entry per CDR3 protein. The sample lists about a million distinct CDR3 sequences, more than 15% occurring once. Input material: blood, either unsorted or a sorted T cell fraction (not recorded which). The receptors shown here come from a human donor who was either an allogeneic HSCT recipient or a stem cell or donor lymphocyte infusion donor (not recorded which). It is not recorded whose cells these are; they may come from a transplant donor.

The rearrangement uses TRBV29-1 and TRBJ2-2, with 11 bases fitting TRBD1. The CDR3 sequence is 16 residues long. The J segment lost 4 bases and the V segment lost 4 bases, leaving 8 bases of the junction unmatched. The germline CDR1 and CDR2 sequences are SQVTM and ANQGSEA. CDR3 region: CSVGRFGTGGTGELFF. CDR3 DNA: TGCAGCGTTGGTCGGTTTGGGACAGGGGGCACCGGGGAGCTGTTTTTT.

This clonotype came up a few times. The CDR3 DNA reads as TGTGCCAGTAGTATAGATGCGACAGGGTATGAAGCTTTCTTT. Protein product: CASSIDATGYEAFF. The chain is built from TRBV19 and TRBJ1-1; 7 positions match TRBD1. This CDR3 has 14 amino acids. J lost 7 bases, V lost 0 bases, and 5 bases had no gene match. Per germline, CDR1 LNHDA and CDR2 SQIVND (reference sequence). The variable domain in full, completed from reference TRBV19 and TRBJ1-1, reads DGGITQSPKYLFRKEGQNVTLSCEQNLNHDAMYWYRQDPGQGLRLIYYSQIVNDFQKGDIAEGYSVSREKKESFPLTVTSAQKNPTAFYLCASSIDATGYEAFFGQGTRLTVV.

The V call is TRBV10-3, the J call TRBJ1-4, with TRBD1 identical over 7 bases. CDR1 and CDR2 from the germline V gene are ENHRY and SYGVKD. The CDR3 extends over 14 amino acids. Losses at the gene ends were 4 bases for V and 4 bases for J; bases not matched to a gene: 3. This CDR3 reads CAISARQGNEKLFF. Written as DNA, the CDR3 is TGTGCCATCAGTGCCAGACAGGGTAATGAAAAACTGTTTTTT.